The clone carrying this T cell receptor (beta chain) was seen more than once but under ten times. Antigen specificity is unknown. Losses at the gene ends were 6 bases for V and 6 bases for J; bases not matched to a gene: 10. The CDR3 extends over 16 amino acids. Germline CDR1 MNHNS, CDR2 SASEGT. These data come from a study of CD8 T cells in ankylosing spondylitis. Overall study findings and caveats: About 8 highly homologous variants made up a TCR beta motif, and this motif appeared characteristic of ankylosing spondylitis blood. A subset of motif variants has previously been described in the synovial fluid and blood of reactive arthritis.

Quantitative molecular-barcoded 5'-RACE generated the TCR beta libraries. TCRdb used MiXCR to reprocess the 5' RACE reads, holding one entry per CDR3 protein. The profile shows 150,000 to 200,000 distinct CDR3 sequences, 8.5% to 10% of them singletons. The specimen sequenced was blood, either unsorted or a sorted T cell fraction (not recorded which). The sequence came from a female donor with ankylosing spondylitis or in good health (not recorded which). V and J are TRBV6-1 and TRBJ2-3, with TRBD2 identical over 12 bases. The CDR3 sequence: CASSSGLAGLEDTQYF. Written as DNA, the CDR3 is TGTGCCAGCAGCTCTGGACTAGCGGGACTTGAGGATACGCAGTATTTT.